The 23 T cell receptor beta chains in this list originate from one sample, sequenced in a study of T cell changes during pregnancy in multiple sclerosis (dated by TCRdb to the late 2010s). The library was produced with the immunoSEQ multiplex PCR assay. TCRdb took this table from immuneACCESS and kept in-frame rearrangements with V and J called. Such tables lack part of the clones; where checked against another copy, unresolved V genes explain under half of the gap, and the rest is unexplained. Recorded for this sample are approximately 100,000 clones; around 90% of them occurred a single time. The leading ten clones occupy around 3% of the sample. The sample here was peripheral blood, taken in the second trimester of pregnancy. These receptors were collected from a female donor with multiple sclerosis, enrolled in a pregnancy study.

The genes are TRBV11-2 and TRBJ2-2; 9 nucleotides line up with TRBD2. This CDR3 spans 18 amino acids. Germline values: CDR1 SGHAT, CDR2 FQNNGV. Trimming took 4 bases from V and 0 from J; bases not matched to a gene: 9. CDR3 residues: CASSSLRASGTNTGELFF. In nucleotides, the CDR3 is TGTGCCAGCAGCTCCCTTCGGGCTAGCGGGACGAACACCGGGGAGCTGTTTTTT.

V and J are TRBV5-1 and TRBJ1-4; the D is unclear. The CDR3 spans 14 residues. The germline V and J ends were trimmed by 4 bases and 3 bases, with 10 bases remaining between them. Germline CDR1 and CDR2: SGHRS and YFSETQ. The CDR3 here is CASSLGLSNEKLFF. The CDR3 bases are TGCGCCAGCAGCCTAGGACTTTCTAATGAAAAACTGTTTTTT.

The chain recombines TRBV27 with TRBJ1-5; D is unresolved. Germline-derived CDR1 and CDR2 are MNHEY and SMNVEV (reference sequence). There are 13 residues in the CDR3. V dropped 6 bases and J dropped 2 bases, with 8 bases sitting between them. The CDR3 DNA reads TGTGCCAGCAGGGGTCGGGGCAATCAGCCCCAGCATTTT. This codes for CASRGRGNQPQHF.

The rearrangement uses TRBV7-2 and TRBJ2-3; D is unclear. Germline V lookup: CDR1 SGHTA, CDR2 FQGNSA. V was trimmed by 4 bases and J by 2 bases, leaving 7 bases between them. This CDR3 contains 13 residues. The DNA of the CDR3 is TGTGCCAGCAGCTCCCTCTACACAGATACGCAGTATTTT. This sequence encodes CASSSLYTDTQYF.

V is TRBV2 and J is TRBJ1-1, with TRBD1 identical over 8 bases. Germline V lookup: CDR1 SNHLY, CDR2 FYNNEI. CDR3 length equals 14 residues. V shed 11 bases and J 5 bases; nucleotides not matched to a gene: 13. Here the CDR3 DNA reads TGTGCCTCTACTCACTTCAACAGGGGGACTGAAGCTTTCTTT. Translated: CASTHFNRGTEAFF.

This clone is a singleton in its sample. The chain couples TRBV7-3 to TRBJ2-3; D might be TRBD1 (6 bases). The V end was cut by 1 base, the J end by 5 bases, with 19 bases between. The V gene's germline CDR1 is SGHTA and CDR2 FQGTGA. The CDR3 loop spans 17 amino acids. The DNA of the CDR3 is TGTGCCAGCAGCTTAAGGGGTTCAGGGGCGTCAGAAGATACGCAGTATTTT. Translation gives CASSLRGSGASEDTQYF.

V is TRBV15 and J is TRBJ1-4; D uncertain. The CDR3 loop spans 14 amino acids. Trimming stripped 7 bases from V and 2 bases from J, with 11 bases between. Per the germline V gene, CDR1 is LNHNV and CDR2 is YYDKDF (reference sequence). The CDR3 protein is CATKTRRTNEKLFF. Written as DNA, the CDR3 is TGTGCCACCAAAACCAGGAGGACTAATGAAAAACTGTTTTTT.

The chain combines TRBV5-1 with TRBJ2-1, with D tentatively TRBD1 (5 bases). V gave up 0 bases and J gave up 3 bases, with 7 bases separating them. There are 14 residues in the CDR3. Germline lookup yields CDR1 SGHRS and CDR2 YFSETQ. This CDR3 is CASSLEGRYNEQFF. The CDR3 DNA sequence: TGCGCCAGCAGCTTGGAGGGGCGCTACAATGAGCAGTTCTTC.

This clone was seen a handful of times. The genes are TRBV7-2 and TRBJ2-7; D perhaps matches TRBD1 (6 bases). The length of the CDR3 is 15 residues. The germline V gene has CDR1 SGHTA and CDR2 FQGNSA. Trimming removed 5 bases from V and 0 bases from J, with 14 bases in between. This CDR3 reads CASSLYRAGSYEQYF. CDR3 DNA sequence: TGTGCCAGCAGCCTTTACAGGGCAGGCTCCTACGAGCAGTACTTC.

This clone was recorded only once. The chain is built from TRBV9 and TRBJ2-1; maybe TRBD2 (6 bases). CDR3 size: 14 residues. Germline assignment: CDR1 SGDLS and CDR2 YYNGEE. The ends were cut back, 3 bases at V and 4 bases at J, with 11 bases in the middle. The CDR3 region is CASSGSGFYNEQFF. DNA of the CDR3: TGTGCCAGCAGCGGAAGCGGGTTTTACAATGAGCAGTTCTTC.

The rearrangement links TRBV20-1 to TRBJ2-3; D gene unclear. CDR3 length equals 11 residues. V was shortened by 3 bases and J by 6 bases, with 7 bases between the two germline ends. Germline lookup yields CDR1 DFQATT and CDR2 SNEGSKA (reference sequence). The CDR3 protein is CSASSQDTQYF. The CDR3 DNA follows: TGCAGTGCTAGTTCGCAGGATACGCAGTATTTT.

The chain has TRBV19 and TRBJ2-2, with a possible D match to TRBD1 (5 bases). The CDR3 loop spans 17 amino acids. Germline assignment: CDR1 LNHDA and CDR2 SQIVND (reference sequence). Trimming took off 7 bases at V and 0 bases at J, with 18 bases between the two ends. The CDR3 DNA follows: TGTGCCAGTACCCCTGGCCACAGGTCAACGAACACCGGGGAGCTGTTTTTT. It yields the protein CASTPGHRSTNTGELFF.

The V call is TRBV2, the J call TRBJ1-1; D gene unclear. Germline assignment: CDR1 SNHLY and CDR2 FYNNEI. This CDR3 contains 12 residues. The ends were cut back, 7 bases at V and 2 bases at J, with 8 bases in the middle. This CDR3 is CASTRDNTEAFF. The CDR3 DNA sequence: TGTGCCAGCACGCGGGATAACACTGAAGCTTTCTTT.

V and J are TRBV4-1 and TRBJ2-5, with D perhaps matching TRBD1 (5 bases). Per the germline V gene, CDR1 is MGHRA and CDR2 is YSYEKL. The V end was cut by 4 bases, the J end by 4 bases, with 19 bases between. The CDR3 is 16 residues long. CDR3 loop: CASSLRQTSVGETQYF. In DNA form, the CDR3 reads TGCGCCAGCAGCCTACGACAGACTTCAGTAGGAGAGACCCAGTACTTC.

V and J are TRBV4-2 and TRBJ2-2; 8 bases agree with TRBD2. V shed 0 bases, J shed 0 bases, and the junction held 0 bases outside the gene matches. Germline V CDR1 and CDR2: LGHNA, YNFKEQ. The CDR3 is 16 residues long. The CDR3 DNA reads as TGTGCCAGCAGCCAAGAACTAGCGGCGAACACCGGGGAGCTGTTTTTT. Its translation is CASSQELAANTGELFF.

The chain is built from TRBV5-1 and TRBJ2-7, with 13 bases that match TRBD2. The CDR3 is 15 residues long. The germline V gene encodes CDR1 SGHRS and CDR2 YFSETQ. Trimming at V came to 4 bases and at J to 6 bases, leaving 7 bases not matched to a gene. The chain's CDR3 is CASSPATSGRSEQYF. CDR3 DNA: TGCGCCAGCAGCCCAGCGACTAGCGGGAGGAGCGAGCAGTACTTC.

The rearrangement joins TRBV19 to TRBJ2-3, with 8 bases aligning to TRBD2. Germline CDR1 and CDR2: LNHDA and SQIVND (reference sequence). V was clipped by 5 bases and J by 4 bases; unmatched bases: 5. The CDR3 is made up of 14 amino acids. As DNA, the CDR3 is TGTGCCAGTAGTGCGGGAGGCTGGTCAGATACGCAGTATTTT. Translating gives CASSAGGWSDTQYF.

CDR3 DNA sequence: TGTGCCAGCAGTTTACCAGGGTTTAAGACCTTAAGGACCTACAATGAGCAGTTCTTC. This encodes CASSLPGFKTLRTYNEQFF. This chain links TRBV28 with TRBJ2-1; the D gene is possibly TRBD1 (5 bases). Germline loops: CDR1 MDHEN, CDR2 SYDVKM. The CDR3 loop spans 19 amino acids. V lost 2 bases to trimming and J lost 2 bases, with 22 bases between them.

This chain joins TRBV27 and TRBJ1-4; 7 positions match TRBD1. In germline, CDR1 is MNHEY, CDR2 SMNVEV (reference sequence). This CDR3 region has 13 residues. The junction had 5 bases not matched to a gene; V was cut back by 5 bases and J by 8 bases. The CDR3 protein is CASSPQGREKLFF. In DNA, the CDR3 is TGTGCCAGCAGTCCACAGGGGAGGGAAAAACTGTTTTTT.

This sequence joins TRBV29-1 and TRBJ1-1; no clear D gene. Trimming cost V 6 bases and J 4 bases, with 6 bases left between them. Germline V gives CDR1 SQVTM, CDR2 ANQGSEA. The CDR3 loop spans 10 amino acids. The chain's CDR3 is CSVATTEAFF. CDR3 nucleotide sequence: TGCAGCGTAGCCACCACTGAAGCTTTCTTT. Full variable domain (rest looked up from reference TRBV29-1 and TRBJ1-1): SAVISQKPSRDICQRGTSLTIQCQVDSQVTMMFWYRQQPGQSLTLIATANQGSEATYESGFVIDKFPISRPNLTFSTLTVSNMSPEDSSIYLCSVATTEAFFGQGTRLTVV.

J is TRBJ2-2 and V is TRBV5-4; the match to TRBD2 covers 8 bases. Trimming cost V 0 bases and J 4 bases; bases outside gene matches: 11. The CDR3 covers 18 residues. CDR1 SGHNT and CDR2 YYREEE come from the germline V gene (reference sequence). CDR3: CASSLGLAGPAGTGELFF. Here the CDR3 DNA reads TGTGCCAGCAGCTTGGGTCTAGCGGGCCCCGCGGGCACCGGGGAGCTGTTTTTT.

The V and J genes are TRBV28 and TRBJ1-5; possibly TRBD1 for D (6 bases). The CDR3 spans 15 residues. Germline V lookup: CDR1 MDHEN, CDR2 SYDVKM. Trimming stripped 5 bases from V and 4 bases from J, with 15 bases between. CDR3 DNA: TGTGCCAGCAGTCCGATTCAACAGGGAAATCAGCCCCAGCATTTT. Translating it yields CASSPIQQGNQPQHF.

Written as DNA, the CDR3 is TGCAGTGCTAGCAAGAACACTGAAGCTTTCTTT. It is translated as CSASKNTEAFF. The chain links TRBV20-1 to TRBJ1-1; D remains unclear. Trimming pared 3 bases from V and 1 base from J, leaving 3 bases between. The CDR3 totals 11 residues. Germline CDR1 and CDR2: DFQATT and SNEGSKA (reference sequence).